One sample yielded the 22 T cell receptor beta chains listed below, sequenced in a study of blood T cells in healthy people across ages. A second PCR, run for about 6 to 11 cycles, used a sample-barcoded 5' primer plus a J-beta primer mix. TCRdb independently ran MiXCR on the 5' RACE reads; one entry per CDR3 protein. This sample has 1.5 million to 2 million distinct CDR3 sequences, with around 42% found just once. Sequences were obtained from blood. These receptors all stem from a human donor in good health.

This clonotype was found a few times. This CDR3 is CSAQRQGDPTNEKLFF. The CDR3 coding sequence is TGCAGTGCCCAACGCCAGGGGGATCCAACTAATGAAAAACTGTTTTTT. The rearrangement uses TRBV20-1 and TRBJ1-4; 7 nucleotides align to TRBD1. The length of the CDR3 is 16 residues. The germline gives CDR1 DFQATT, CDR2 SNEGSKA (reference sequence). Losses at the gene ends were 6 bases for V and 0 bases for J; bases not matched to a gene: 10.

Concerning this clonotype itself: The junction shows a germline mismatch at one end, possibly a read error. The chain uses TRBV2 and TRBJ1-1, with no clear D. This CDR3 region has 13 residues. Germline V gene sequence: CDR1 SNHLY, CDR2 FYNNEI. DNA for the CDR3: TGTGCCAGCAGGGAAGCCGGGAGGTCTGAAGCTTTCTTT. Translation gives CASREAGRSEAFF. Full variable domain (remainder filled in from reference TRBV2 and TRBJ1-1): EPEVTQTPSHQVTQMGQEVILRCVPISNHLYFYWYRQILGQKVEFLVSFYNNEISEKSEIFDDQFSVERPDGSNFTLKIRSTKLEDSAMYFCASREAGRSEAFFGQGTRLTVV.

This clonotype was seen a few times. V is TRBV20-1 and J is TRBJ1-4; D gene ambiguous. The CDR3 extends over 13 amino acids. Germline lookup yields CDR1 DFQATT and CDR2 SNEGSKA (reference sequence). Trimming took off 3 bases at V and 8 bases at J, with 13 bases between the two ends. The CDR3 region is CSARVDGPEKLFF. The CDR3 coding sequence is TGCAGTGCTAGGGTGGACGGTCCCGAAAAACTGTTTTTT.

The rearrangement links TRBV5-1 to TRBJ2-5; 8 nucleotides line up with TRBD1. Germline V gene data show CDR1 as SGHRS and CDR2 as YFSETQ. This CDR3 is 14 amino acids long. Trimming removed 2 bases from V and 1 base from J; junction bases left unmatched: 1. CDR3 sequence (DNA): TGCGCCAGCAGCTTTGGACAGGGCCAAGAGACCCAGTACTTC. It specifies CASSFGQGQETQYF.

There are a few counts of this clonotype. The chain recombines TRBV20-1 with TRBJ2-1, with 11 nucleotides matching TRBD2. CDR3 length equals 14 residues. With V trimmed by 6 bases and J by 9 bases, 10 bases remained unmatched. CDR1 and CDR2 (germline): DFQATT, SNEGSKA (reference sequence). For the CDR3, the DNA is TGCAGTGCCCTTAGCGGGGGGGCCGTTGGTGAGCAGTTCTTC. Translation gives CSALSGGAVGEQFF.

The chain carries TRBV4-3 and TRBJ2-7; the D is unclear. The V end was cut by 0 bases, the J end by 3 bases, with 12 bases between. This CDR3 spans 15 amino acids. Germline V gives CDR1 LGHNA, CDR2 YSLEER. As DNA, the CDR3 is TGCGCCAGCAGCCAAGAGGCGGCACCCCTCTACGAGCAGTACTTC. Its protein product is CASSQEAAPLYEQYF.

The sample holds a few counts of this clonotype. The V call is TRBV20-1, the J call TRBJ2-7, with 9 bases aligning to TRBD2. This CDR3 is 13 amino acids long. V trimming: 7 bases; J trimming: 2 bases; junction bases outside the gene matches: 6. CDR1 is DFQATT and CDR2 is SNEGSKA in the germline V gene (reference sequence). The CDR3 is CSVYKRGAYEQYF. CDR3 bases: TGCAGTGTTTATAAGCGGGGGGCCTACGAGCAGTACTTC.

The genes are TRBV20-1 and TRBJ2-1; D might be TRBD2 (6 bases). The germline V gene has CDR1 DFQATT and CDR2 SNEGSKA (reference sequence). With 3 bases removed from V and 3 bases from J, the gap between germline ends came to 12 bases. The CDR3 contains 14 residues. CDR3 coding DNA: TGCAGTGCTAGTAAGGCTAGCGACTACAATGAGCAGTTCTTC. This sequence encodes CSASKASDYNEQFF.

Many counts were recorded for this clonotype. The V gene is TRBV5-1, the J gene TRBJ2-7; D is possibly TRBD1 (5 bases). The CDR3 has 13 amino acids. Germline-derived CDR1 and CDR2 are SGHRS and YFSETQ. V lost 5 bases and J 2 bases, leaving 11 bases between the germline ends. CDR3 sequence: CASRRWGTYEQYF. The CDR3 region has the DNA TGCGCCAGCAGACGTTGGGGCACCTACGAGCAGTACTTC. The full variable domain, its missing parts supplied by reference TRBV5-1 and TRBJ2-7, is KAGVTQTPRYLIKTRGQQVTLSCSPISGHRSVSWYQQTPGQGLQFLFEYFSETQRNKGNFPGRFSGRQFSNSRSEMNVSTLELGDSALYLCASRRWGTYEQYFGPGTRLTVT.

The rearrangement uses TRBV4-3 and TRBJ1-2; 9 bases agree with TRBD1. The V and J ends lost 4 bases and 3 bases, in that order; junction bases with no gene match: 6. Germline CDR1 and CDR2: LGHNA and YSLEER. The CDR3 consists of 15 residues. CDR3 DNA sequence: TGCGCCAGCAGCCTTTCACAGGGGGCGGACTATGGCTACACCTTC. Amino acids: CASSLSQGADYGYTF.

The V and J genes are TRBV11-2 and TRBJ2-5; maybe TRBD2 (5 bases). The tail of the sequence fits TRBJ2-7 better, so the J call may be wrong. The V gene's germline CDR1 is SGHAT and CDR2 FQNNGV. The CDR3 spans 17 residues. As DNA, the CDR3 is TGTGCCAGCAGCCCCCCCAGTATGAGACCAGAGAGGGACGAGCAGTACTTC. This translates into CASSPPSMRPERDEQYF.

This clonotype was counted a few times. The CDR3 sequence: CASSRQPGHQETQYF. The CDR3 DNA is TGCGCCAGCAGCCGCCAACCGGGACACCAAGAGACCCAGTACTTC. This chain uses TRBV5-1 with TRBJ2-5; D is possibly TRBD1 or TRBD2 (5 bases each). V lost 4 bases and J lost 0, with 13 bases in between. The CDR3 runs 15 residues. CDR1 and CDR2 (germline): SGHRS, YFSETQ. The entire variable domain, with the rest obtained from reference TRBV5-1 and TRBJ2-5, is as follows: KAGVTQTPRYLIKTRGQQVTLSCSPISGHRSVSWYQQTPGQGLQFLFEYFSETQRNKGNFPGRFSGRQFSNSRSEMNVSTLELGDSALYLCASSRQPGHQETQYFGPGTRLLVL.

This clonotype was detected a few times. The V and J genes are TRBV12-3 or TRBV12-4 and TRBJ2-4, with TRBD2 as a possible D gene (5 bases). CDR3 length: 14 residues. Trimming took 6 bases from V and 9 from J, leaving 18 bases between them. In DNA, the CDR3 is TGTGCCAGCAGCCACAGCGGAGGAAAGGGCATTCAGTACTTC. This codes for CASSHSGGKGIQYF.

This clonotype has more than one count but fewer than ten. This rearrangement joins TRBV7-2 to TRBJ2-3; tentative D call: TRBD2 (5 bases). The CDR3 contains 13 residues. Germline V gene data show CDR1 as SGHTA and CDR2 as FQGNSA. The V end was cut by 5 bases, the J end by 6 bases, with 12 bases between. CDR3 sequence: CASSRGPGDTQYF. The CDR3 DNA reads TGTGCCAGCAGCCGAGGGCCCGGGGATACGCAGTATTTT.

The V call is TRBV29-1, the J call TRBJ2-2; TRBD2 aligns across 7 bases. The CDR3 sequence is 13 residues long. J was trimmed by 7 bases and V by 6 bases; bases with no gene match: 8. The V gene's germline CDR1 is SQVTM and CDR2 ANQGSEA. CDR3 protein: CSVKREVYGELFF. The CDR3 bases are TGCAGCGTGAAACGGGAGGTTTACGGGGAGCTGTTTTTT.

This clonotype was seen only a few times. This CDR3 reads CSARGEGNQPQHF. CDR3 nucleotide sequence: TGCAGTGCTAGAGGGGAAGGCAATCAGCCCCAGCATTTT. The genes are TRBV20-1 and TRBJ1-5; D not resolved. This CDR3 spans 13 amino acids. Trimming took off 1 base at V and 2 bases at J, with 6 bases between the two ends. The germline gives CDR1 DFQATT, CDR2 SNEGSKA (reference sequence).

V usage is TRBV5-6 and J usage is TRBJ2-5; D possibly corresponds to TRBD2 (6 bases). The CDR3 consists of 13 residues. Trimming stripped 4 bases from V and 5 bases from J, with 12 bases between. Germline-derived CDR1 and CDR2 are SGHDT and YYEEEE. The CDR3 nucleotides read TGTGCCAGCAGCCACACGGGAGACGAGACCCAGTACTTC. It translates to CASSHTGDETQYF.

V and J are TRBV20-1 and TRBJ2-1; a weak D match, TRBD2 (5 bases). The CDR3 extends over 12 amino acids. Per the germline V gene, CDR1 is DFQATT and CDR2 is SNEGSKA (reference sequence). The CDR3 loop is CSPADYYNEQFF. DNA of the CDR3: TGCAGCCCGGCCGACTACTACAATGAGCAGTTCTTC.

For this clonotype: This may come from a read error, since a much larger clone is one base off. V gene TRBV6-5 combines with J gene TRBJ1-5; D is ambiguous. CDR1 and CDR2 (germline): MNHEY, SVGAGI. V lost 7 bases and J 9 bases, leaving 13 bases between the germline ends. CDR3 length: 12 amino acids. Here the CDR3 reads CASKASGGPQHF. CDR3 sequence (DNA): TGTGCCAGCAAGGCCTCCGGAGGGCCCCAGCATTTT.

The chain is built from TRBV6-1 and TRBJ1-6; no clear D. From germline, CDR1 is MNHNS and CDR2 SASEGT. This CDR3 is 15 amino acids long. V was shortened by 3 bases and J by 13 bases, with 19 bases between the two germline ends. The CDR3 loop is CASSESRGSCSPLHF. CDR3 in DNA: TGTGCCAGCAGTGAGTCTCGTGGGTCCTGCTCGCCCCTCCACTTT.

Notes on this clonotype: Mismatch with germline at one junction end may stem from a read error. This sequence joins TRBV24-1 and TRBJ2-1; no clear D. The CDR3 length is 13 residues. Germline CDR1 reads KGHDR; CDR2 reads SFDVKD. CDR3 residues: CTTSDLDSREQFF. The CDR3 DNA follows: TGTACCACCAGTGACCTTGACTCCAGGGAGCAGTTCTTC.

The sample holds a few counts of this clonotype. The CDR3 spells CSARGADLNRFF. CDR3 bases: TGCAGTGCTAGAGGGGCCGACCTAAATCGGTTCTTC. The V gene is TRBV20-1, the J gene TRBJ2-1; D gene ambiguous. The CDR3 length is 12 residues. Germline V gene data show CDR1 as DFQATT and CDR2 as SNEGSKA (reference sequence). V was cut by 1 base and J by 15 bases, with 16 bases left in between.